This passage covers 9 T cell receptor beta chains from one sample sequenced in a study of cytomegalovirus exposure and HLA in healthy donors. Only in-frame clones appear in the TCRdb table, and some are missing; sequencing was by immunoSEQ multiplex PCR. The repertoire holds roughly 180,000 clones, with roughly 82% as singletons. The sequenced sample was PBMCs. The receptor set was obtained from a man younger than 35 in good health and CMV-seropositive.

This clone is a singleton in its sample. Here the CDR3 reads CASSSTPGQGAYEQFF. The CDR3 DNA reads TGTGCCAGCAGCTCAACCCCGGGACAGGGGGCCTATGAGCAGTTCTTC. The chain combines TRBV7-8 with TRBJ2-1, with 12 nucleotides matching TRBD1. Trimming cost V 4 bases and J 8 bases; bases outside gene matches: 9. CDR3 length: 16 residues. Looked up from germline, CDR1 is SGHVS and CDR2 is FQNEAQ.

This clone was counted once. This chain joins TRBV5-4 and TRBJ2-7; D remains unclear. The CDR3 has 13 amino acids. Germline values: CDR1 SGHNT, CDR2 YYREEE (reference sequence). The V and J ends lost 1 base and 2 bases respectively, with 7 bases between them. In nucleotides, the CDR3 is TGTGCCAGCAGCTTGTATAATGCCTACGAGCAGTACTTC. This translates into CASSLYNAYEQYF.

The genes are TRBV7-2 and TRBJ2-2; 7 nucleotides match TRBD2. The V segment lost 3 bases and the J segment 0 bases; nucleotides outside the gene matches: 7. Germline V gives CDR1 SGHTA, CDR2 FQGNSA. CDR3 length: 17 amino acids. As DNA, the CDR3 is TGTGCCAGCAGCTTGGATGCGGGAGTAACGAACACCGGGGAGCTGTTTTTT. It yields the protein CASSLDAGVTNTGELFF.

The chain combines TRBV4-3 with TRBJ2-2; 11 bases are shared with TRBD2. Germline V gene lookup returns CDR1 LGHNA and CDR2 YSLEER. J lost 7 bases, V lost 5 bases, and 6 bases had no gene match. This CDR3 is built from 15 residues. CDR3 amino acids: CASSTSGSTFGELFF. The CDR3 DNA follows: TGCGCCAGCAGCACTAGCGGGAGTACCTTCGGGGAGCTGTTTTTT.

In this sample, this clone turned up a few times. V and J are TRBV30 and TRBJ2-4; a weak D match, TRBD1 (6 bases). CDR1 is GTSNPN, CDR2 SVGIG, per germline (reference sequence). CDR3 length: 12 amino acids. The ends were cut back, 3 bases at V and 6 bases at J, with 9 bases in the middle. The CDR3 coding sequence is TGTGCCTGGAGGACAGGTCTAAACATTCAGTACTTC. As protein: CAWRTGLNIQYF.

This clone was detected a few times. The chain links TRBV29-1 to TRBJ1-1, with 9 nucleotides matching TRBD1. CDR3 size: 12 residues. Germline V gene sequence: CDR1 SQVTM, CDR2 ANQGSEA. After removal of 8 bases from V and 3 bases from J, the junction contained 4 bases not matched to a gene. CDR3 region: CSSQGAHTEAFF. Written as DNA, the CDR3 is TGCAGCTCACAGGGGGCTCACACTGAAGCTTTCTTT.

This chain uses TRBV27 with TRBJ1-4; 8 nucleotides match TRBD1. Per the germline V gene, CDR1 is MNHEY and CDR2 is SMNVEV (reference sequence). The V segment lost 6 bases and the J segment 8 bases; nucleotides outside the gene matches: 8. This CDR3 spans 14 amino acids. The CDR3 nucleotides are TGTGCCAGCAGGGATACAGGGGGTAACGAAAAACTGTTTTTT. This gives the protein CASRDTGGNEKLFF.

The CDR3 loop reads CASSVGAGVAGELFF. CDR3 DNA: TGTGCCAGCAGCGTCGGAGCGGGAGTGGCCGGGGAGCTGTTTTTT. The V gene is TRBV9, the J gene TRBJ2-2; 8 bases are a match to TRBD2. This CDR3 spans 15 amino acids. J lost 6 bases, V lost 2 bases, and 6 bases had no gene match. Germline V gene data show CDR1 as SGDLS and CDR2 as YYNGEE.

The V and J genes are TRBV2 and TRBJ2-7; D is unclear. Germline V gives CDR1 SNHLY, CDR2 FYNNEI. The ends were cut back, 1 base at V and 3 bases at J, with 10 bases in the middle. The CDR3 is made up of 14 amino acids. CDR3 bases: TGTGCCAGCAGTGAAGTAGGTCTAGACTACGAGCAGTACTTC. Amino acid sequence: CASSEVGLDYEQYF.